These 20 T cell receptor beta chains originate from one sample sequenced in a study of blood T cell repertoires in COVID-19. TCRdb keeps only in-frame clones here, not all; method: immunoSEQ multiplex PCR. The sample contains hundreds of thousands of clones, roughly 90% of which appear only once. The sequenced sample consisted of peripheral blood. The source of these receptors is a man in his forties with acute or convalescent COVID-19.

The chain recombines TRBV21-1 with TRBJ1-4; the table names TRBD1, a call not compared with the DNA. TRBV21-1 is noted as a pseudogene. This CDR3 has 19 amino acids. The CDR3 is CASSKAQWGPRGGNEKLFF. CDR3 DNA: TGTGCCAGCAGCAAAGCGCAGTGGGGGCCTCGCGGAGGAAATGAAAAACTGTTTTTT.

The chain's CDR3 is CASSFTGSSTEAFF. CDR3 in DNA: TGCGCCAGCAGCTTTACCGGGTCGAGCACTGAAGCTTTCTTT. The chain joins TRBV5-1 to TRBJ1-1; D is undetermined. The CDR3 contains 14 residues. In germline, CDR1 is SGHRS, CDR2 YFSETQ. V shed 2 bases and J shed 4 bases, with 12 bases lying between them. The whole variable domain, remainder taken from reference TRBV5-1 and TRBJ1-1, is KAGVTQTPRYLIKTRGQQVTLSCSPISGHRSVSWYQQTPGQGLQFLFEYFSETQRNKGNFPGRFSGRQFSNSRSEMNVSTLELGDSALYLCASSFTGSSTEAFFGQGTRLTVV.

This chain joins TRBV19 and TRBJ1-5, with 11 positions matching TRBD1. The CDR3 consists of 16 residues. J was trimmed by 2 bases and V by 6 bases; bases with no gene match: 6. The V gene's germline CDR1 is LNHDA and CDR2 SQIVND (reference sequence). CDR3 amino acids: CASRPGQGAGNQPQHF. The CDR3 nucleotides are TGTGCCAGTAGACCCGGACAGGGGGCCGGCAATCAGCCCCAGCATTTT.

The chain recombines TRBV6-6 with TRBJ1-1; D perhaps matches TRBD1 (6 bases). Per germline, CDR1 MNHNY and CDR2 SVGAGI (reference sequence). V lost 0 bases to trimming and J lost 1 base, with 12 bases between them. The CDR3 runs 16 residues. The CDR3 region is CASSYSQGKTNTEAFF. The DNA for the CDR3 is TGTGCCAGCAGTTACTCGCAGGGGAAAACGAACACTGAAGCTTTCTTT.

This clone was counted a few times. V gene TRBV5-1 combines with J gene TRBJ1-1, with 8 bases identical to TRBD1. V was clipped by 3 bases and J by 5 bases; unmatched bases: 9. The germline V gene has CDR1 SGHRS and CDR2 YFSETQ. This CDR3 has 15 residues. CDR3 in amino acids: CASSSIQGARTEAFF. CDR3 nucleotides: TGCGCCAGCAGCTCAATCCAGGGGGCGCGGACTGAAGCTTTCTTT.

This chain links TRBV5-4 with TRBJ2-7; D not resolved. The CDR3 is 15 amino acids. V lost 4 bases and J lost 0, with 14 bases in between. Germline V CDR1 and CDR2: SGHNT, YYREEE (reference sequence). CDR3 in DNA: TGTGCCAGCAGCCGCCAGCGCGTATCCTCCTACGAGCAGTACTTC. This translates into CASSRQRVSSYEQYF.

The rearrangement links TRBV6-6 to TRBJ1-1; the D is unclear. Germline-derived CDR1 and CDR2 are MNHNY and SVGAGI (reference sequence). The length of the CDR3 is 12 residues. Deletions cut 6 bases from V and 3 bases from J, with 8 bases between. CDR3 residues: CASSRLDTEAFF. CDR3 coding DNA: TGTGCCAGCAGCCGACTCGACACTGAAGCTTTCTTT.

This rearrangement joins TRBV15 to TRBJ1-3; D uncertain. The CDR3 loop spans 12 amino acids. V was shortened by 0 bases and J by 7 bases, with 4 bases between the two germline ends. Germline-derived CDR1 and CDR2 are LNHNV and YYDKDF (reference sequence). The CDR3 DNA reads TGTGCCACCAGCAGAGATGCGAACACCATATATTTT. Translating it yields CATSRDANTIYF.

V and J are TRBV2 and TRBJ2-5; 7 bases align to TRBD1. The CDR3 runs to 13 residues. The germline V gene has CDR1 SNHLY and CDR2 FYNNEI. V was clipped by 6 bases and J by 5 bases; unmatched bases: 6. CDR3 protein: CASRTGDLETQYF. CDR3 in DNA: TGTGCCAGCAGAACAGGGGATTTGGAGACCCAGTACTTC.

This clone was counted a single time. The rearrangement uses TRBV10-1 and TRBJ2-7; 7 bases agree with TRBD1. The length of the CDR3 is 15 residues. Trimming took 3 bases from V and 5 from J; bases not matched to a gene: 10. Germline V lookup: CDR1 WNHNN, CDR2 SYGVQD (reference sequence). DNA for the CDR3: TGCGCCAGCAGTGATCAAGGGGGCAATTACGACGAGCAGTACTTC. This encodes CASSDQGGNYDEQYF.

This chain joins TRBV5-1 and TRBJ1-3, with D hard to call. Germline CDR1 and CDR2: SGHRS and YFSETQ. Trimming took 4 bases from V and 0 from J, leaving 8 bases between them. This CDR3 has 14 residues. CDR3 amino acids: CASSPEPSGNTIYF. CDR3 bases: TGCGCCAGCAGCCCAGAACCCTCTGGAAACACCATATATTTT.

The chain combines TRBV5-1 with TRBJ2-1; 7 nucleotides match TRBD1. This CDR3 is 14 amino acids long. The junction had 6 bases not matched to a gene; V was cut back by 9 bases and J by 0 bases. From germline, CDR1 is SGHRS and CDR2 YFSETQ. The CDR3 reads CATTPGGSYNEQFF. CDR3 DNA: TGCGCCACCACCCCAGGGGGCTCCTACAATGAGCAGTTCTTC.

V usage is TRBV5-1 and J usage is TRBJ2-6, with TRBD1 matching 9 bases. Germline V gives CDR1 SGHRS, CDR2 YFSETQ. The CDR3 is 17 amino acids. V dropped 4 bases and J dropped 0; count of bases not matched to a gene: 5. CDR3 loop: CASSTGQGTSGANVLTF. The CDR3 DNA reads TGCGCCAGCAGCACGGGACAGGGTACCTCTGGGGCCAACGTCCTGACTTTC.

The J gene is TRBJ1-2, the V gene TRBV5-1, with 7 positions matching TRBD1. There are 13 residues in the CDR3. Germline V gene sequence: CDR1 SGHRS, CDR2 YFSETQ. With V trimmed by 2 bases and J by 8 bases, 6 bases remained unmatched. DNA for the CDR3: TGCGCCAGCAGCTTATTCAGGGGGTCCGGCTACACCTTC. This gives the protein CASSLFRGSGYTF.

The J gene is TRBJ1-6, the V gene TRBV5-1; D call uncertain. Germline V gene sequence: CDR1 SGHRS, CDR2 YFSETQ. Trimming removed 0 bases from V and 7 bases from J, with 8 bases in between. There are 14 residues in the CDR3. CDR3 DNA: TGCGCCAGCAGCTTGGACTTTGTAAATTCACCCCTCCACTTT. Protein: CASSLDFVNSPLHF.

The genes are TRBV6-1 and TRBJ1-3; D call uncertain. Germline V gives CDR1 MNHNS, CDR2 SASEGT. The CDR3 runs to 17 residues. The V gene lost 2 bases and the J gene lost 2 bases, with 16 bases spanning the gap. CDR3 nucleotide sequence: TGTGCCAGCAGTGAAAGCCTCCCCACGGAGGCTGGAAACACCATATATTTT. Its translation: CASSESLPTEAGNTIYF.

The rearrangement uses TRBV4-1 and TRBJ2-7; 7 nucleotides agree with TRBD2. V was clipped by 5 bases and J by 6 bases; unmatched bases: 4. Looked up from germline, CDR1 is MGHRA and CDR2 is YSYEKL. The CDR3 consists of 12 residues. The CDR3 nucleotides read TGCGCCAGCAGCTTTGGCGGGGGCGAGCAGTACTTC. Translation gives CASSFGGGEQYF.

The CDR3: CASVVGGVSEQFF. CDR3 DNA: TGTGCCAGCGTGGTGGGGGGGGTCAGTGAGCAGTTCTTC. This chain uses TRBV2 with TRBJ2-1; 7 nucleotides match TRBD2. J lost 9 bases, V lost 8 bases, and 10 bases had no gene match. The CDR3 consists of 13 residues. Germline-derived CDR1 and CDR2 are SNHLY and FYNNEI.

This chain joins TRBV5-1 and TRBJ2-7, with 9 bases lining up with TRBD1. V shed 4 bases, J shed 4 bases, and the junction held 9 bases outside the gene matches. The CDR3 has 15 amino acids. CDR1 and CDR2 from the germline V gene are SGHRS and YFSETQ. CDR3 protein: CASSLFTGGSYEQYF. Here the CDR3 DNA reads TGCGCCAGCAGCCTTTTTACAGGGGGCTCGTACGAGCAGTACTTC.

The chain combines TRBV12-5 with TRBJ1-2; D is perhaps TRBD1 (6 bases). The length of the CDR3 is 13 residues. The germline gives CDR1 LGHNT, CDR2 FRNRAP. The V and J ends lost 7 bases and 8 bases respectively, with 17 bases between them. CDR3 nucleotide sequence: TGTGCTAGTGCCCAACAGGGAGCCTTCGGCTACACCTTC. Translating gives CASAQQGAFGYTF. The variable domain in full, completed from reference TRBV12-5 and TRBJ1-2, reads DARVTQTPRHKVTEMGQEVTMRCQPILGHNTVFWYRQTMMQGLELLAYFRNRAPLDDSGMPKDRFSAEMPDATLATLKIQPSEPRDSAVYFCASAQQGAFGYTFGSGTRLTVV.